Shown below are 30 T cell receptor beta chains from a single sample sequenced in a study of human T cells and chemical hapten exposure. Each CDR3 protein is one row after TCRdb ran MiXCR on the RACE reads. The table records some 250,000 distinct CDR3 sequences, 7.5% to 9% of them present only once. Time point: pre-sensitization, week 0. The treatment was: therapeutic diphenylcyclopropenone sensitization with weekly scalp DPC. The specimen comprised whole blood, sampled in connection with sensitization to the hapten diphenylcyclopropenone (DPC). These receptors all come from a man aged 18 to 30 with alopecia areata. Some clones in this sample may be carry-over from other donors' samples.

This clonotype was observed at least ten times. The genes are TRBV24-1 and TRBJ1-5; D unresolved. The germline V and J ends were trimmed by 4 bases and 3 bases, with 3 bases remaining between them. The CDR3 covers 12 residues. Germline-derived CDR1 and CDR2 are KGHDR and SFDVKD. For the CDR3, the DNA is TGTGCCACCAGTGAAATCAATCAGCCCCAGCATTTT. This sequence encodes CATSEINQPQHF.

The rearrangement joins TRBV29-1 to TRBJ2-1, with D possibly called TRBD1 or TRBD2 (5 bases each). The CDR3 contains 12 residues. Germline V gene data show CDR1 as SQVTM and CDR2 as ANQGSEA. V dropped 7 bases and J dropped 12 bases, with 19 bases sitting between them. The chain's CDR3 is CSGPAPGRGQFF. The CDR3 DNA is TGCAGCGGCCCGGCCCCGGGACGTGGGCAGTTCTTC.

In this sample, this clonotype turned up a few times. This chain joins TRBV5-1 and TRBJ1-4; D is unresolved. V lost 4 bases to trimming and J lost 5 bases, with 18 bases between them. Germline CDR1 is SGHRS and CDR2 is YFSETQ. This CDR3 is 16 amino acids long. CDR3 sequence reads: CASSAENGVLNEKLFF. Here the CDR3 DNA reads TGCGCCAGCAGCGCTGAGAACGGCGTGTTAAATGAAAAACTGTTTTTT.

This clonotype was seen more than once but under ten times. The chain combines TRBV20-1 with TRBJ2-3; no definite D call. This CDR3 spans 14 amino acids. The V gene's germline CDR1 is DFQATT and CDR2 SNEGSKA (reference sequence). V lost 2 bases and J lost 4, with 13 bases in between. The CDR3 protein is CSARPPFEADTQYF. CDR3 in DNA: TGCAGTGCTAGACCCCCCTTCGAGGCAGATACGCAGTATTTT.

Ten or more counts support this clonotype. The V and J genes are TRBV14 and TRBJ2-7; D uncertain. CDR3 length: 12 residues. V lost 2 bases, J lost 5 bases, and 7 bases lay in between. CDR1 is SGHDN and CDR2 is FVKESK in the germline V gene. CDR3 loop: CASSQRVDEQYF. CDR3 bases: TGTGCCAGCAGCCAAAGGGTGGACGAGCAGTACTTC.

DNA for the CDR3: TGTGCCAGCAGCTTAAGTCTGTTTTACCGCAATCAGCCCCAGCATTTT. Translated: CASSLSLFYRNQPQHF. V gene TRBV7-2 combines with J gene TRBJ1-5; unclear D gene. This CDR3 region has 16 residues. V shed 2 bases and J shed 2 bases, with 13 bases lying between them. The germline V gene has CDR1 SGHTA and CDR2 FQGNSA.

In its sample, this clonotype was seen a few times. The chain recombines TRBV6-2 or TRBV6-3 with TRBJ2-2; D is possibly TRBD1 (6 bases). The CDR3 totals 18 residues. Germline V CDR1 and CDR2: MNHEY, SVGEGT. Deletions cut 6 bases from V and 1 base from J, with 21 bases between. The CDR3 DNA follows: TGTGCCAGCAGCCCCGGACACCCGAGAGGGGGGAACACCGGGGAGCTGTTTTTT. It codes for CASSPGHPRGGNTGELFF.

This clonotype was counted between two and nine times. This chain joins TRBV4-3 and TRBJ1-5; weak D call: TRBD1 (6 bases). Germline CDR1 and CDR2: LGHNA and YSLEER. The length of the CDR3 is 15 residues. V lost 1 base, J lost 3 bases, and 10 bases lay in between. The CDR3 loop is CASSQGTGLNQPQHF. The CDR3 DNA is TGCGCCAGCAGCCAAGGCACAGGGCTCAATCAGCCCCAGCATTTT.

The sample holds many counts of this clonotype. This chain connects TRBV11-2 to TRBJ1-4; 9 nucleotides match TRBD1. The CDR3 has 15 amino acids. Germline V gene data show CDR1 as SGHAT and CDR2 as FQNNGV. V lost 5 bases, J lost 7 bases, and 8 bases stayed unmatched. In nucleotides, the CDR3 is TGTGCCAGCAGCCCTTCCGGGACAGGGAGTGAAAAACTGTTTTTT. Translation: CASSPSGTGSEKLFF.

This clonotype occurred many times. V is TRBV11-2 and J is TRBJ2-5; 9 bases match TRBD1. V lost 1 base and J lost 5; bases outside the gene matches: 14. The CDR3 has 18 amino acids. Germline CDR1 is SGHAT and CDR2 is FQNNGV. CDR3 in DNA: TGTGCCAGCAGCTTAGGGAGACGACCGGGACAGGGTTCCGAGACCCAGTACTTC. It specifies CASSLGRRPGQGSETQYF.

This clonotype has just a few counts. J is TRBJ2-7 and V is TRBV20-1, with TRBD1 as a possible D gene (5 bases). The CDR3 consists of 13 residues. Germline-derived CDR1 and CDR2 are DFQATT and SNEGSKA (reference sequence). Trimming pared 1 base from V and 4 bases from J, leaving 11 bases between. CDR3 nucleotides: TGCAGTGCTAGAGCTTCAGGGTCTTACGAGCAGTACGTC. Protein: CSARASGSYEQYV.

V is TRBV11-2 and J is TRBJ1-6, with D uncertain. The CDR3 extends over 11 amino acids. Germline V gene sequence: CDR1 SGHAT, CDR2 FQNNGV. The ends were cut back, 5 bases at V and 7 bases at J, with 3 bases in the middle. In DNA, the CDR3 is TGTGCCAGCAGCCAGAATTCACCCCTCCACTTT. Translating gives CASSQNSPLHF. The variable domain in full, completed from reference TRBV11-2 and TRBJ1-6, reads EAGVAQSPRYKIIEKRQSVAFWCNPISGHATLYWYQQILGQGPKLLIQFQNNGVVDDSQLPKDRFSAERLKGVDSTLKIQPAKLEDSAVYLCASSQNSPLHFGNGTRLTVT.

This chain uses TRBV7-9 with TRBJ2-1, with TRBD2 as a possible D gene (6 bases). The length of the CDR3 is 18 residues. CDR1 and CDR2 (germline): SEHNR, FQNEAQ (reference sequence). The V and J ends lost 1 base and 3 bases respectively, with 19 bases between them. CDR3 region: CASSLGRWRQGLYNEQFF. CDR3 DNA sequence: TGTGCCAGCAGCTTAGGTAGATGGCGCCAGGGACTCTACAATGAGCAGTTCTTC.

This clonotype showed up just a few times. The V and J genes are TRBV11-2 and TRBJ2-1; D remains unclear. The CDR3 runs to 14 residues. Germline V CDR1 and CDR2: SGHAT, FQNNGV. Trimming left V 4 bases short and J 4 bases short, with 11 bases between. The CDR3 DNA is TGTGCCAGCAGCTCAGTCATAGGGTACAATGAGCAGTTCTTC. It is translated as CASSSVIGYNEQFF.

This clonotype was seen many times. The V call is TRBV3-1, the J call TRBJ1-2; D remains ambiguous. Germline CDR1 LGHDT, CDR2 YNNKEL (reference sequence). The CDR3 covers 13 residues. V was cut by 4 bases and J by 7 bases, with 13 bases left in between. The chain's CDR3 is CASSLTVGTGYTF. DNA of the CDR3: TGTGCCAGCAGCCTAACCGTGGGAACTGGCTACACCTTC.

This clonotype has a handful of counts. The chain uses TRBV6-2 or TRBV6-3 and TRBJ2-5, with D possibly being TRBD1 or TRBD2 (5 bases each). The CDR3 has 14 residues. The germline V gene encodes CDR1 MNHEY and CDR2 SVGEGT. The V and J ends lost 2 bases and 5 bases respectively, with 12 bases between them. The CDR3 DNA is TGTGCCAGCAGTTACGGGGACGGGCGGGAGACCCAGTACTTC. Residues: CASSYGDGRETQYF.

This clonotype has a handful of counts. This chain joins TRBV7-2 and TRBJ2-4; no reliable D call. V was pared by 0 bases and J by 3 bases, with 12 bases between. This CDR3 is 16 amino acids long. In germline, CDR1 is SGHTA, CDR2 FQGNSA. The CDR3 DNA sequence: TGTGCCAGCAGCTTAGCTCCCGGTCCTGGCAAAAACATTCAGTACTTC. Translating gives CASSLAPGPGKNIQYF.

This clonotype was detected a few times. CDR3 coding DNA: TGTGCCAGCAGTTTTTCCAGGGCGGGGAACACCTTC. It encodes CASSFSRAGNTF. The J gene is TRBJ1-2, the V gene TRBV12-3 or TRBV12-4; perhaps TRBD1 as D (5 bases). The CDR3 length is 12 residues. The ends were cut back, 3 bases at V and 12 bases at J, with 14 bases in the middle.

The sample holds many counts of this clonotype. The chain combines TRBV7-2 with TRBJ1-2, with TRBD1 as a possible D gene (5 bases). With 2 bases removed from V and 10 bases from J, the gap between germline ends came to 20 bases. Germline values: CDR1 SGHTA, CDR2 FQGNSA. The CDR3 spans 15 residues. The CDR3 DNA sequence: TGTGCCAGCAGCTTAAAAACAAGCGGGGCTTTCGACTACACCTTC. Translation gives CASSLKTSGAFDYTF.

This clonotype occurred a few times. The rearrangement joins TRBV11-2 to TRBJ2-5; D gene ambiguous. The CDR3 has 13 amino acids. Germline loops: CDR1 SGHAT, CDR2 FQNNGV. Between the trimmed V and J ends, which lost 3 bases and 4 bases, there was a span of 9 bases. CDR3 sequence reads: CASSFGFTETQYF. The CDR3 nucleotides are TGTGCCAGCAGCTTCGGGTTTACAGAGACCCAGTACTTC.

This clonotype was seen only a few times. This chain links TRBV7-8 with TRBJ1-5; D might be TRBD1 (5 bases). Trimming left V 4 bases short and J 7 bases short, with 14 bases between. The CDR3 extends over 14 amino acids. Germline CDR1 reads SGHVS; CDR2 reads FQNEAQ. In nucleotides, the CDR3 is TGTGCCAGCAGCTCACGGCAGGGAATACAGCCCCAGCATTTT. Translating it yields CASSSRQGIQPQHF. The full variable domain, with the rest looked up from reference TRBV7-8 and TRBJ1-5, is GAGVSQSPRYKVAKRGQDVALRCDPISGHVSLFWYQQALGQGPEFLTYFQNEAQLDKSGLPSDRFFAERPEGSVSTLKIQRTQQEDSAVYLCASSSRQGIQPQHFGDGTRLSIL.

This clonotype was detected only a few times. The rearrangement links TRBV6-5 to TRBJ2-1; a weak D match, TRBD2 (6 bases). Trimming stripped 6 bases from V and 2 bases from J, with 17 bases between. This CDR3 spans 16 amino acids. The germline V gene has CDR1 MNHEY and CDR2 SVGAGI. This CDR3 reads CASSLRVGGTYNEQFF. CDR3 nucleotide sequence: TGTGCCAGCAGCCTACGAGTTGGGGGGACCTACAATGAGCAGTTCTTC.

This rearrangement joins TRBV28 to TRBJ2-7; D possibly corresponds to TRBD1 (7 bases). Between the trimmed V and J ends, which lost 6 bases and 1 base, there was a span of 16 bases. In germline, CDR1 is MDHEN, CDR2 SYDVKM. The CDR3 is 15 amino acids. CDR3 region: CASRSATGRSYEQYF. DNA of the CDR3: TGTGCCAGCAGGTCAGCGACAGGGAGGTCCTACGAGCAGTACTTC.

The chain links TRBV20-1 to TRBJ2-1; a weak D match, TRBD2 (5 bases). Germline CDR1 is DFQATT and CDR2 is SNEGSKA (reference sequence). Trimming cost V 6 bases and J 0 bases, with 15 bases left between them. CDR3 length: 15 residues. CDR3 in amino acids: CSALTGMSSYNEQFF. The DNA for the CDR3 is TGCAGTGCCCTCACCGGGATGAGCTCCTACAATGAGCAGTTCTTC.

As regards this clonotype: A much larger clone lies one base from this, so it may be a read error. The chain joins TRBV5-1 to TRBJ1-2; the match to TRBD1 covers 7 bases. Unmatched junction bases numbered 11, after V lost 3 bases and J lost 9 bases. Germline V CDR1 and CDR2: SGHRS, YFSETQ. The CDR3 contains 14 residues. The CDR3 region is CASSSTGTVYSYTF. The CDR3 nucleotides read TGCGCCAGCAGCTCGACCGGGACAGTATATAGCTACACCTTC.

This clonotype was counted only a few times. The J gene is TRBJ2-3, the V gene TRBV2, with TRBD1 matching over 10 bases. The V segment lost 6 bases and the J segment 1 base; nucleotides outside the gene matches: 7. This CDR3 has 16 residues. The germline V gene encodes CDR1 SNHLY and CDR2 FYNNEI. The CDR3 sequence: CASRPDRGQGTDTQYF. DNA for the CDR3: TGTGCCAGCAGACCCGACAGGGGGCAGGGCACAGATACGCAGTATTTT.

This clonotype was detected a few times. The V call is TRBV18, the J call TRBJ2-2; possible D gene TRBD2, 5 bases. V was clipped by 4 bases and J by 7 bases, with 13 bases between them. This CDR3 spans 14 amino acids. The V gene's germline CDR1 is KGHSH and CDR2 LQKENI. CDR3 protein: CASSRENAVGELFF. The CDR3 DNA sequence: TGTGCCAGCTCACGGGAGAATGCTGTCGGGGAGCTGTTTTTT.

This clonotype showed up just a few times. As DNA, the CDR3 is TGTGCCAGCAGTGAACAAGAAGTCACCGGGGAGCTGTTTTTT. It is translated as CASSEQEVTGELFF. The rearrangement links TRBV6-1 to TRBJ2-2; D not resolved. Between the trimmed V and J ends, which lost 2 bases and 4 bases, there was a span of 8 bases. CDR1 is MNHNS and CDR2 is SASEGT in the germline V gene. CDR3 length equals 14 residues.

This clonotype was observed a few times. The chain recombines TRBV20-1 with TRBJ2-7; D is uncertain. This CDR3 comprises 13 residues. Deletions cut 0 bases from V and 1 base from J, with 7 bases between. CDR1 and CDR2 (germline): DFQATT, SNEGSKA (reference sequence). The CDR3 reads CSARDSQSYEQYV. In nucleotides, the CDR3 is TGCAGTGCTAGAGATTCGCAGTCCTACGAGCAGTACGTC.

CDR3 sequence: CASSLDWGRNPHSPLHF. CDR3 bases: TGCGCCAGCAGCTTGGATTGGGGACGAAACCCCCATTCACCCCTCCACTTT. The J gene is TRBJ1-6, the V gene TRBV5-1; possible D gene TRBD1, 5 bases. The CDR3 runs 17 residues. V lost 0 bases to trimming and J lost 8 bases, with 18 bases between them. Germline V gene data show CDR1 as SGHRS and CDR2 as YFSETQ.